The clone carrying this TCR beta chain turned up a few times. Its antigen is unidentified. This record belongs to a study of CD8 T cells in ankylosing spondylitis. Study-level results: Some motif variants were previously reported in reactive arthritis synovial fluid and blood. Eight or nine highly homologous variants made up a TCR beta motif that seemed to typify ankylosing spondylitis blood. Clones that were linked to disease were CD8+ and were relatively rare in peripheral blood.

The authors made TCR beta libraries by quantitative 5'-RACE with molecular barcodes. TCRdb itself ran the 5' RACE reads through MiXCR, one entry per CDR3 protein. The data hold around 100,000 distinct CDR3 sequences, with more than 20% observed a single time. This sequence originates from a male donor with ankylosing spondylitis. Sequencing was carried out using synovial fluid, either unsorted or a sorted T cell fraction (not recorded which).

The CDR3 region is CASSAPGRHSGNTIYF. CDR3 nucleotide sequence: TGTGCCAGCAGCGCTCCGGGACGGCACTCTGGAAACACCATATATTTT. The chain carries TRBV2 and TRBJ1-3; possible D gene TRBD1, 5 bases. This CDR3 has 16 residues. Germline V gene lookup returns CDR1 SNHLY and CDR2 FYNNEI. V lost 6 bases to trimming and J lost 0 bases, with 15 bases between them.